A single sample gave rise to the 14 T cell receptor beta chains below, sequenced in a study of blood T cells in healthy people across ages. A second roughly 6 to 12 cycle PCR used barcoded and J-beta primers. TCRdb itself ran the 5' RACE reads through MiXCR, one entry per CDR3 protein. The sample has 1.5 million to 2 million distinct CDR3 sequences, about 31% seen once. Sample: blood. These TCRs come from a woman younger than 45 in good health.

This clonotype has just one count. The genes are TRBV9 and TRBJ2-7; the match to TRBD2 covers 8 bases. This CDR3 has 15 residues. Germline-derived CDR1 and CDR2 are SGDLS and YYNGEE. The junction had 5 bases not matched to a gene; V was cut back by 0 bases and J by 3 bases. CDR3 bases: TGTGCCAGCAGCGTAGCTCCTAGCGGGCTCTACGAGCAGTACTTC. It specifies CASSVAPSGLYEQYF.

This clonotype was counted once. The gene calls are TRBV28 and TRBJ1-1, with 10 bases lining up with TRBD1. The CDR3 loop spans 16 amino acids. Germline V gene data show CDR1 as MDHEN and CDR2 as SYDVKM. The junction had 7 bases not matched to a gene; V was cut back by 2 bases and J by 4 bases. The CDR3, as DNA: TGTGCCAGCAGTTTAAGGACAGGGGGGTCAGGCACTGAAGCTTTCTTT. It yields the protein CASSLRTGGSGTEAFF.

This rearrangement joins TRBV3-1 to TRBJ2-1, with TRBD2 matching over 13 bases. The V gene's germline CDR1 is LGHDT and CDR2 YNNKEL (reference sequence). The CDR3 consists of 15 residues. Trimming removed 4 bases from V and 11 bases from J; junction bases left unmatched: 8. The CDR3 sequence: CASSPGLAGVEKQFF. In DNA form, the CDR3 reads TGTGCCAGCAGCCCCGGACTAGCGGGAGTAGAAAAGCAGTTCTTC.

This chain links TRBV7-2 with TRBJ1-1; a weak D match, TRBD1 (5 bases). The germline CDR1 and CDR2 sequences are SGHTA and FQGNSA. The CDR3 totals 14 residues. Trimming cost V 0 bases and J 4 bases, with 9 bases left between them. The CDR3 bases are TGTGCCAGCAGCTTAGCTGGGGGTGTCACTGAAGCTTTCTTT. The encoded protein is CASSLAGGVTEAFF.

The gene calls are TRBV27 and TRBJ2-2, with no clear D. Germline CDR1 is MNHEY and CDR2 is SMNVEV (reference sequence). The CDR3 is made up of 14 amino acids. The V end lost 3 bases, the J end lost 5 bases, and 10 bases lay between the germline ends. The DNA for the CDR3 is TGTGCCAGCAGTTTTTTAGGGCCAACCGGGGAGCTGTTTTTT. Translating gives CASSFLGPTGELFF.

The chain joins TRBV5-1 to TRBJ2-1; TRBD1 is a possible D gene (5 bases). CDR1 SGHRS and CDR2 YFSETQ come from the germline V gene. V lost 0 bases, J lost 15 bases, and 16 bases lay in between. The CDR3 loop spans 13 amino acids. The CDR3 DNA is TGCGCCAGCAGCTTGGCCTCTGGGCAGGGAAGGTTCTTC. This encodes CASSLASGQGRFF.

This clonotype has only a few counts. The chain has TRBV13 and TRBJ1-2; the D gene is possibly TRBD1 (6 bases). CDR1 and CDR2 (germline): PRHDT, FYEKMQ (reference sequence). V lost 6 bases, J lost 3 bases, and 20 bases lay in between. The CDR3 has 16 residues. CDR3 DNA: TGTGCCAGCAGAAAAACGGGGGGCAAGGAGGACTATGGCTACACCTTC. This translates into CASRKTGGKEDYGYTF.

Many counts were recorded for this clonotype. V usage is TRBV27 and J usage is TRBJ2-5; 13 bases match TRBD2. V shed 6 bases and J 5 bases; nucleotides not matched to a gene: 6. This CDR3 region has 15 residues. Germline CDR1 MNHEY, CDR2 SMNVEV (reference sequence). The CDR3 protein is CASSSLAGGRETQYF. The CDR3 coding sequence is TGTGCCAGCAGCTCACTAGCGGGGGGGCGGGAGACCCAGTACTTC.

The sample holds many counts of this clonotype. The chain carries TRBV7-3 and TRBJ2-1; a weak D match, TRBD2 (5 bases). Germline CDR1 SGHTA, CDR2 FQGTGA. The CDR3 covers 14 residues. The V end was cut by 5 bases, the J end by 0 bases, with 8 bases between. The CDR3 nucleotides are TGTGCCAGCAGCCCCGGGAACTCCTACAATGAGCAGTTCTTC. It yields the protein CASSPGNSYNEQFF.

The rearrangement uses TRBV30 and TRBJ1-1; the D is unclear. This CDR3 region has 13 residues. V was cut by 0 bases and J by 3 bases, with 8 bases left in between. CDR1 GTSNPN and CDR2 SVGIG come from the germline V gene (reference sequence). CDR3 coding DNA: TGTGCCTGGAGTGTACGAGGGCACACTGAAGCTTTCTTT. It is translated as CAWSVRGHTEAFF.

The chain employs TRBV4-1 and TRBJ2-6, with 9 bases aligning to TRBD2. J gave up 0 bases and V 1 base, and 4 bases lay outside the gene matches. The CDR3 consists of 18 residues. CDR1 MGHRA and CDR2 YSYEKL come from the germline V gene. Here the CDR3 DNA reads TGCGCCAGCAGCCAAGCCGGCGGGAGGGCCTCTGGGGCCAACGTCCTGACTTTC. It yields the protein CASSQAGGRASGANVLTF.

This chain links TRBV3-1 with TRBJ2-1; D not certain. CDR1 and CDR2 from the germline V gene are LGHDT and YNNKEL (reference sequence). Trimming left V 5 bases short and J 4 bases short, with 18 bases between. This CDR3 is built from 16 residues. Written as DNA, the CDR3 is TGTGCCAGCAGCTTTCCGGGCCTCCTCAAATACAATGAGCAGTTCTTC. Residues: CASSFPGLLKYNEQFF.

V and J are TRBV20-1 and TRBJ2-1; 10 positions agree with TRBD2. This CDR3 comprises 19 residues. V was clipped by 0 bases and J by 0 bases; unmatched bases: 11. Germline CDR1 DFQATT, CDR2 SNEGSKA (reference sequence). The CDR3 sequence: CSARDLFLSSGSSYNEQFF. In nucleotides, the CDR3 is TGCAGTGCTAGAGATCTGTTTTTGTCTAGCGGGAGCTCCTACAATGAGCAGTTCTTC.

This clonotype was counted only a few times. The rearrangement uses TRBV10-3 and TRBJ2-7; tentatively, D is TRBD2 (6 bases). Germline V gene sequence: CDR1 ENHRY, CDR2 SYGVKD. CDR3 length: 14 amino acids. V shed 10 bases and J shed 2 bases, with 18 bases lying between them. The chain's CDR3 is CATIPGDLTYEQYF. The CDR3 DNA is TGTGCCACCATCCCGGGGGACTTAACCTACGAGCAGTACTTC.